Listed here is a single T cell receptor beta chain. A J-beta primer mix and a sample-barcoded 5' primer were used in a second PCR of roughly 6 to 12 cycles. Each cDNA was tagged by a template-switch adaptor containing 12 random nucleotides. TCRdb ran MiXCR on the 5' RACE reads and lists one entry per CDR3 protein. The sample contains over 1,500,000 distinct CDR3 sequences, around half of which appear only once. The authors extracted at least 5 micrograms of total RNA per sample. The data were obtained in a study of blood T cells in healthy people across ages. This CDR3 contains 17 residues. Trimming left V 8 bases short and J 0 bases short, with 21 bases between. The germline gives CDR1 MNHNY, CDR2 SVGAGI (reference sequence).

This chain uses TRBV6-6 with TRBJ2-3; possibly TRBD1 or TRBD2 for D (6 bases each). The TCR originated in a woman between 40 and 55 years old in good health. The sample taken for sequencing was blood. The DNA of the CDR3 is TGTGCCAGCTTCAGAAACGGGGGCCCCACTAGCACAGATACGCAGTATTTT. It is translated as CASFRNGGPTSTDTQYF.